Below, 14 T cell receptor beta chains from the same sample are listed, as sequenced in a study of T cell repertoires in cytomegalovirus infection. A single record per CDR3 protein comes from TCRdb applying MiXCR to the reads. In the table there are about 310,000 distinct CDR3 sequences, around a quarter of which are singletons. Their specific antigens are unknown. The sample was cultured PBMCs, taken from culture after CMV antigen stimulation. The receptors stem from a human donor in good health (CMV status not recorded). Some clones in this sample may be carry-over from other donors' samples.

This clonotype was observed a handful of times. V and J are TRBV7-4 and TRBJ2-2; possibly TRBD1 for D (6 bases). The CDR3 has 15 amino acids. Germline-derived CDR1 and CDR2 are SGHVT and SQSDAQ. Trimming removed 7 bases at V and 3 bases at J, with 15 bases between. In DNA form, the CDR3 reads TGTGCCAGCACCAACCCAGGGGCGCACACCGGGGAGCTGTTTTTT. Translation: CASTNPGAHTGELFF.

This clonotype was recorded many times. The chain joins TRBV10-3 to TRBJ2-3; possibly TRBD1 for D (6 bases). Trimming cost V 2 bases and J 2 bases, with 14 bases left between them. The CDR3 is 16 residues long. Germline loops: CDR1 ENHRY, CDR2 SYGVKD. For the CDR3, the DNA is TGTGCCATCAGTGAGCCCAATCAGGGGACCACAGATACGCAGTATTTT. Translating gives CAISEPNQGTTDTQYF.

There are a few counts of this clonotype. The rearrangement joins TRBV7-8 to TRBJ1-1; 9 bases match TRBD1. This CDR3 comprises 14 residues. Germline trimming cut 5 bases from V and 4 bases from J; bases unmatched to any gene: 5. Germline V lookup: CDR1 SGHVS, CDR2 FQNEAQ. This CDR3 reads CASSETGGGTEAFF. The CDR3 region has the DNA TGTGCCAGCAGCGAGACAGGGGGTGGCACTGAAGCTTTCTTT.

The chain uses TRBV19 and TRBJ2-1; 8 bases match TRBD2. V lost 2 bases and J lost 4; bases outside the gene matches: 1. Germline V gene data show CDR1 as LNHDA and CDR2 as SQIVND (reference sequence). CDR3 length equals 14 residues. For the CDR3, the DNA is TGTGCCAGTAGTATAACTAGCGGTTACAATGAGCAGTTCTTC. Translation: CASSITSGYNEQFF.

The J gene is TRBJ2-5, the V gene TRBV5-1; maybe TRBD2 (5 bases). The germline V gene has CDR1 SGHRS and CDR2 YFSETQ. V lost 0 bases to trimming and J lost 4 bases, with 19 bases between them. The CDR3 length is 17 residues. The CDR3 sequence: CASSLGSGGRGRETQYF. The CDR3 DNA is TGCGCCAGCAGCTTGGGGAGTGGTGGTCGGGGTCGAGAGACCCAGTACTTC.

This clonotype has only a few counts. This rearrangement joins TRBV19 to TRBJ1-1; 7 bases match TRBD1. Germline CDR1 reads LNHDA; CDR2 reads SQIVND (reference sequence). Trimming took 5 bases from V and 4 from J; bases not matched to a gene: 7. CDR3 length: 14 residues. The CDR3 DNA is TGTGCCAGTAGTCCACAGGGGAGAGGCACTGAAGCTTTCTTT. It yields the protein CASSPQGRGTEAFF.

This clonotype has only a few counts. V usage is TRBV6-2 or TRBV6-3 and J usage is TRBJ1-5; 7 bases fit TRBD1. Germline V gene lookup returns CDR1 MNHEY and CDR2 SVGEGT. The CDR3 totals 16 residues. V lost 5 bases to trimming and J lost 2 bases; unmatched junction nucleotides: 9. The CDR3 DNA reads as TGTGCCAGCAGTCCTGAGGGGGCATTTCGCAATCAGCCCCAGCATTTT. Its translation is CASSPEGAFRNQPQHF.

This sequence joins TRBV9 and TRBJ2-3; 13 nucleotides agree with TRBD2. The germline CDR1 and CDR2 sequences are SGDLS and YYNGEE. The CDR3 has 17 residues. Losses at the gene ends were 3 bases for V and 7 bases for J; bases not matched to a gene: 11. CDR3 coding DNA: TGTGCCAGCAGCGCCCCACAAGGACTAGCGGGAGTAAATACGCAGTATTTT. Translating it yields CASSAPQGLAGVNTQYF. Together with reference TRBV9 and TRBJ2-3, the CDR3 gives the full variable domain: DSGVTQTPKHLITATGQRVTLRCSPRSGDLSVYWYQQSLDQGLQFLIQYYNGEERAKGNILERFSAQQFPDLHSELNLSSLELGDSALYFCASSAPQGLAGVNTQYFGPGTRLTVL.

This clonotype has only a few counts. The chain employs TRBV19 and TRBJ1-5; tentatively, D is TRBD1 (6 bases). The CDR3 is 16 residues long. Germline V gene lookup returns CDR1 LNHDA and CDR2 SQIVND (reference sequence). V was cut by 7 bases and J by 4 bases, with 20 bases left in between. The CDR3 region is CASTRTRQERNQPQHF. Here the CDR3 DNA reads TGTGCCAGTACTCGTACGAGACAGGAACGAAATCAGCCCCAGCATTTT.

The chain combines TRBV4-3 with TRBJ2-5; TRBD1 is a possible D gene (5 bases). The V gene lost 0 bases and the J gene lost 1 base, with 9 bases spanning the gap. The CDR3 is 15 amino acids. Germline V lookup: CDR1 LGHNA, CDR2 YSLEER. The CDR3 coding sequence is TGCGCCAGCAGCCAAGACGACAGCCTCCAAGAGACCCAGTACTTC. Translated: CASSQDDSLQETQYF.

This clonotype has just a few counts. The V gene is TRBV24-1, the J gene TRBJ1-2; D uncertain. The CDR3 has 14 amino acids. CDR1 is KGHDR, CDR2 SFDVKD, per germline. Between the trimmed V and J ends, which lost 4 bases and 7 bases, there was a span of 15 bases. The CDR3 DNA follows: TGTGCCACCAGTGAGGTTGGAAGGTCCGGTGGCTACACCTTC. It is translated as CATSEVGRSGGYTF.

The rearrangement links TRBV5-6 to TRBJ1-2, with no clear D. This CDR3 region has 12 residues. V was trimmed by 6 bases and J by 8 bases, leaving 14 bases between them. Germline V gives CDR1 SGHDT, CDR2 YYEEEE. CDR3 in amino acids: CASNTLRRGYTF. DNA of the CDR3: TGTGCCAGCAACACACTCCGGAGAGGCTACACCTTC.

Many counts were recorded for this clonotype. The chain has TRBV6-1 and TRBJ2-5; D is possibly TRBD2 (5 bases). This CDR3 has 13 residues. The ends were cut back, 6 bases at V and 3 bases at J, with 11 bases in the middle. Germline V gives CDR1 MNHNS, CDR2 SASEGT. The CDR3 DNA sequence: TGTGCCAGCAGAGAGCGGAGCAAAGAGACCCAGTACTTC. Translated: CASRERSKETQYF.

This clonotype has a count of ten or more. V gene TRBV12-3 or TRBV12-4 combines with J gene TRBJ1-1; D gene ambiguous. The CDR3 is 14 residues long. The V end was cut by 2 bases, the J end by 1 base, with 8 bases between. The CDR3 here is CASSLRHPNTEAFF. As DNA, the CDR3 is TGTGCCAGCAGTTTACGGCACCCGAACACTGAAGCTTTCTTT.